The 12 T cell receptor beta chains reported below all come from one sample, sequenced in a study of cytomegalovirus exposure and HLA in healthy donors. Primers included in the PCR were 60 Vbeta and 13 Jbeta primers. Libraries were prepared by immunoSEQ multiplex PCR; TCRdb keeps only in-frame clonotypes and omits some of them. The sample features 200,000 or so clones, with roughly 0.7% in its top ten. Sequencing was done on a sample of PBMCs. These receptor sequences come from a boy aged 5-17 years in good health and CMV-seronegative.

CDR3 bases: TGTGCCAGCAGTGAAGGACAGGGTGGACTATATGGCTACACCTTC. This sequence encodes CASSEGQGGLYGYTF. This rearrangement joins TRBV2 to TRBJ1-2; 7 bases map to TRBD1. The CDR3 runs to 15 residues. The germline V gene encodes CDR1 SNHLY and CDR2 FYNNEI. V dropped 1 base and J dropped 5; count of bases not matched to a gene: 7.

This chain uses TRBV6-1 with TRBJ1-1; D possibly corresponds to TRBD1 (5 bases). Trimming removed 2 bases from V and 7 bases from J, with 8 bases in between. CDR3 length: 12 residues. CDR1 MNHNS and CDR2 SASEGT come from the germline V gene. The CDR3 bases are TGTGCCAGCAGTGAACCCCAGGGTGAAGCTTTCTTT. This encodes CASSEPQGEAFF.

The chain joins TRBV11-3 to TRBJ1-3; 8 bases fit TRBD1. V shed 5 bases and J 4 bases; nucleotides not matched to a gene: 4. From germline, CDR1 is SGHNT and CDR2 YENEEA. The CDR3 spans 14 residues. The CDR3 is CASSPGQGGNTIYF. In DNA form, the CDR3 reads TGTGCCAGCAGCCCTGGACAGGGAGGAAACACCATATATTTT.

This chain links TRBV6-4 with TRBJ2-1; D perhaps matches TRBD1 (5 bases). Germline V gene sequence: CDR1 MRHNA, CDR2 SNTAGT. The V end lost 6 bases, the J end lost 5 bases, and 17 bases lay between the germline ends. The CDR3 totals 15 residues. The CDR3 region is CASSLPGPQNNEQFF. CDR3 nucleotides: TGTGCCAGCAGCCTCCCAGGGCCCCAGAACAATGAGCAGTTCTTC.

This rearrangement joins TRBV19 to TRBJ1-5, with unresolved D. Trimming shortened V by 1 base and J by 3 bases, and 4 bases separated the two germline ends. Germline V gene lookup returns CDR1 LNHDA and CDR2 SQIVND (reference sequence). CDR3 length equals 13 residues. CDR3 DNA: TGTGCCAGTAGTATAGTACTCAATCAGCCCCAGCATTTT. This translates into CASSIVLNQPQHF.

As for this clone: Additional DNA sequences in this sample encode the identical CDR3. This chain uses TRBV5-6 with TRBJ1-6; D unresolved. Deletions cut 0 bases from V and 6 bases from J, with 4 bases between. Germline V gene data show CDR1 as SGHDT and CDR2 as YYEEEE. This CDR3 region has 13 residues. CDR3 sequence (DNA): TGTGCCAGCAGCTTGGCGGGTAATTCACCCCTCCACTTT. This sequence encodes CASSLAGNSPLHF.

This chain links TRBV2 with TRBJ1-1, with TRBD1 matching over 10 bases. CDR1 and CDR2 (germline): SNHLY, FYNNEI. Unmatched junction bases numbered 5, after V lost 9 bases and J lost 4 bases. This CDR3 is 13 amino acids long. The CDR3 nucleotides read TGTGCCAGAAGAGGGACAGGGGCCACTGAAGCTTTCTTT. This codes for CARRGTGATEAFF. The variable domain in full, with the rest retrieved from reference TRBV2 and TRBJ1-1, is EPEVTQTPSHQVTQMGQEVILRCVPISNHLYFYWYRQILGQKVEFLVSFYNNEISEKSEIFDDQFSVERPDGSNFTLKIRSTKLEDSAMYFCARRGTGATEAFFGQGTRLTVV.

The chain employs TRBV19 and TRBJ1-2; TRBD1 aligns across 8 bases. V shed 4 bases and J 8 bases; nucleotides not matched to a gene: 9. This CDR3 is 14 amino acids long. Per germline, CDR1 LNHDA and CDR2 SQIVND (reference sequence). The CDR3 region has the DNA TGTGCCAGTAGTACCACGGACAGGGCGGGAGGCTACACCTTC. Translating gives CASSTTDRAGGYTF.

The chain couples TRBV5-6 to TRBJ2-1; perhaps TRBD2 as D (7 bases). This CDR3 spans 16 amino acids. The V end was cut by 0 bases, the J end by 4 bases, with 14 bases between. The germline gives CDR1 SGHDT, CDR2 YYEEEE. The CDR3 reads CASSLAAGEGYNEQFF. The CDR3 DNA follows: TGTGCCAGCAGCTTGGCGGCAGGGGAGGGATACAATGAGCAGTTCTTC.

The rearrangement uses TRBV9 and TRBJ1-1; TRBD1 is a possible D gene (5 bases). The V gene's germline CDR1 is SGDLS and CDR2 YYNGEE. Trimming left V 3 bases short and J 1 base short, with 10 bases between. This CDR3 comprises 14 residues. The CDR3 is CASSEETANTEAFF. In DNA form, the CDR3 reads TGTGCCAGCAGCGAGGAGACAGCGAACACTGAAGCTTTCTTT.

The V and J genes are TRBV7-2 and TRBJ2-7; 9 nucleotides line up with TRBD1. The V gene end was trimmed by 5 bases and the J gene end by 3 bases; junction bases not matched to a gene: 5. This CDR3 region has 14 residues. CDR1 is SGHTA and CDR2 is FQGNSA in the germline V gene. CDR3 bases: TGTGCCAGCAGCGCCCGGGACAGGGTCTACGAGCAGTACTTC. This codes for CASSARDRVYEQYF.

The chain employs TRBV18 and TRBJ1-1; TRBD1 matches 7 bases. Germline trimming cut 3 bases from V and 5 bases from J; bases unmatched to any gene: 3. The germline gives CDR1 KGHSH, CDR2 LQKENI. This CDR3 spans 13 amino acids. The CDR3 protein is CASSPPGGTEAFF. As DNA, the CDR3 is TGTGCCAGCTCACCCCCAGGGGGTACTGAAGCTTTCTTT.